This T cell receptor beta chain was profiled in a study of blood T cell repertoires in COVID-19. Overall study: The cDNA or gDNA used as material had been derived from T cells, B-cell-depleted T cells, or PBMCs.

Assay used: immunoSEQ multiplex PCR; TCRdb lists only in-frame clones, some missing. Among about 68,000 clones, just over 85% were seen once, and the ten largest hold about 4%. V lost 3 bases and J lost 0, with 13 bases in between. This CDR3 has 16 residues. From germline, CDR1 is SGHRS and CDR2 YFSETQ. Sequenced material: peripheral blood. The sequence derives from a man aged 50 to 60 with acute or convalescent COVID-19. The V and J genes are TRBV5-1 and TRBJ1-3; D is perhaps TRBD1 (6 bases). CDR3: CASSSTGPHSGNTIYF. The CDR3 coding sequence is TGCGCCAGCAGCTCAACAGGGCCCCACTCTGGAAACACCATATATTTT.